This entry lists 16 T cell receptor beta chains sequenced from one sample in a study of response to subunit inactivated influenza vaccine. MiXCR was run by TCRdb on the RT-PCR reads, yielding one entry per CDR3 protein. The sample consists of about 190,000 distinct CDR3 sequences, roughly an eighth of them appearing once. Specimen: CD8+ T cells sorted from PBMCs, collected 5 to 6 days after vaccination. These receptors were collected from a man between 50 and 59 years old who received an inactivated influenza vaccine.

This clonotype came up a few times. This rearrangement joins TRBV6-1 to TRBJ1-2, with D maybe TRBD1 (5 bases). The CDR3 extends over 15 amino acids. Looked up from germline, CDR1 is MNHNS and CDR2 is SASEGT. Trimming stripped 8 bases from V and 5 bases from J, with 21 bases between. The CDR3 loop is CASAPRTTEPYGYTF. In DNA form, the CDR3 reads TGTGCCAGCGCCCCACGCACGACAGAGCCTTATGGCTACACCTTC.

The chain carries TRBV6-5 and TRBJ2-7; TRBD1 agrees at 8 bases. Germline trimming cut 0 bases from V and 4 bases from J; bases unmatched to any gene: 5. Germline V gene sequence: CDR1 MNHEY, CDR2 SVGAGI. This CDR3 is built from 15 residues. CDR3 loop: CASSYSRTGTYEQYF. CDR3 DNA: TGTGCCAGCAGTTACTCCCGGACAGGGACATACGAGCAGTACTTC.

This clonotype came up a few times. The chain's CDR3 is CASTGTRDRGSNEQFF. In nucleotides, the CDR3 is TGTGCCAGCACCGGAACCCGGGACAGGGGTTCCAATGAGCAGTTCTTC. The chain is built from TRBV7-9 and TRBJ2-1; TRBD1 matches at 10 bases. Trimming removed 7 bases from V and 6 bases from J; junction bases left unmatched: 12. The V gene's germline CDR1 is SEHNR and CDR2 FQNEAQ (reference sequence). The CDR3 is 16 residues long.

CDR3 region: CASSQILVVNEQFF. CDR3 nucleotide sequence: TGTGCCAGCAGCCAGATTCTGGTAGTCAATGAGCAGTTCTTC. V usage is TRBV7-6 and J usage is TRBJ2-1; D uncertain. The ends were cut back, 5 bases at V and 6 bases at J, with 14 bases in the middle. CDR1 and CDR2 from the germline V gene are SGHVS and FNYEAQ. The CDR3 has 14 residues.

This clonotype appeared a few times. Here the CDR3 DNA reads TGTGCCAGCAGCTTTCAGGGGCTGGACGAGCAGTACTTC. It yields the protein CASSFQGLDEQYF. The genes are TRBV28 and TRBJ2-7, with D maybe TRBD1 (6 bases). The CDR3 runs to 13 residues. V lost 6 bases and J lost 5, with 14 bases in between. CDR1 is MDHEN and CDR2 is SYDVKM in the germline V gene.

The chain couples TRBV4-1 to TRBJ2-5; possibly TRBD1 for D (6 bases). Germline V gene data show CDR1 as MGHRA and CDR2 as YSYEKL. This CDR3 contains 14 residues. The V and J ends lost 4 bases and 5 bases respectively, with 14 bases between them. The CDR3 protein is CASSPVGGLETQYF. The CDR3 DNA sequence: TGCGCCAGCAGCCCCGTAGGGGGATTGGAGACCCAGTACTTC.

The chain uses TRBV12-3 or TRBV12-4 and TRBJ1-5; tentatively, D is TRBD1 (6 bases). The CDR3 length is 16 residues. Trimming left V 3 bases short and J 2 bases short, with 14 bases between. The CDR3 nucleotides are TGTGCCAGCAGTTTTGAGGGGGTCATGGGCAATCAGCCCCAGCATTTT. Translating it yields CASSFEGVMGNQPQHF.

This clonotype occurred a few times. The J gene is TRBJ2-5, the V gene TRBV6-5, with TRBD1 matching 8 bases. CDR3 size: 16 residues. Trimming took 4 bases from V and 1 from J; bases not matched to a gene: 8. Germline loops: CDR1 MNHEY, CDR2 SVGAGI. DNA of the CDR3: TGTGCCAGCAGTTTTCCGGGACAGGATACCCAAGAGACCCAGTACTTC. Its translation: CASSFPGQDTQETQYF.

In its sample, this clonotype was seen a few times. The rearrangement joins TRBV4-1 to TRBJ2-3; 13 bases match TRBD2. The CDR3 consists of 18 residues. The germline gives CDR1 MGHRA, CDR2 YSYEKL. V trimming: 1 base; J trimming: 3 bases; junction bases outside the gene matches: 7. The CDR3 is CASSQALGLAGDTDTQYF. The CDR3 DNA is TGCGCCAGCAGCCAAGCCCTAGGACTAGCGGGGGATACAGATACGCAGTATTTT.

The table lists this clonotype with many counts. This chain connects TRBV6-2 or TRBV6-3 to TRBJ1-1; the D gene is possibly TRBD1 (5 bases). The CDR3 runs to 17 residues. Germline CDR1 is MNHEY and CDR2 is SVGEGT. V was clipped by 6 bases and J by 0 bases, with 20 bases between them. In DNA, the CDR3 is TGTGCCAGCAGCTCTTCGACTGGTGGGGGAATGAACACTGAAGCTTTCTTT. This codes for CASSSSTGGGMNTEAFF.

This clonotype has only a few counts. The chain is built from TRBV27 and TRBJ1-1, with TRBD1 matching over 8 bases. The CDR3 spans 16 residues. CDR1 MNHEY and CDR2 SMNVEV come from the germline V gene (reference sequence). With 0 bases clipped from V and 2 bases from J, the junction kept 5 bases outside the gene matches. CDR3 region: CASSLSWTGTNTEAFF. CDR3 nucleotides: TGTGCCAGCAGTTTATCATGGACAGGGACTAACACTGAAGCTTTCTTT.

In its sample, this clonotype was seen a few times. This chain connects TRBV7-8 to TRBJ2-7; TRBD1 is a possible D gene (5 bases). The CDR3 loop spans 15 amino acids. V was shortened by 1 base and J by 0 bases, with 10 bases between the two germline ends. Germline V lookup: CDR1 SGHVS, CDR2 FQNEAQ. CDR3 protein: CASSLGGLSSYEQYF. The CDR3 nucleotides are TGTGCCAGCAGCTTAGGGGGCCTGAGCTCCTACGAGCAGTACTTC.

There are a few counts of this clonotype. This chain joins TRBV5-5 and TRBJ2-1; 9 bases agree with TRBD1. CDR1 and CDR2 from the germline V gene are SGHKS and YYEKEE (reference sequence). CDR3 length equals 18 residues. Germline trimming cut 2 bases from V and 2 bases from J; bases unmatched to any gene: 11. The CDR3: CASSLLDRGPSPYNEQFF. CDR3 coding DNA: TGTGCCAGCAGCTTACTGGACAGGGGCCCGAGTCCCTACAATGAGCAGTTCTTC. Looking up the rest from reference TRBV5-5 and TRBJ2-1 gives the full variable domain: DAGVTQSPTHLIKTRGQQVTLRCSPISGHKSVSWYQQVLGQGPQFIFQYYEKEERGRGNFPDRFSARQFPNYSSELNVNALLLGDSALYLCASSLLDRGPSPYNEQFFGPGTRLTVL.

In its sample, this clonotype was seen many times. DNA for the CDR3: TGTGCCAGCAGTTTACCGGGACAGGGAGGACCCACAGATACGCAGTATTTT. Encoded protein: CASSLPGQGGPTDTQYF. V is TRBV28 and J is TRBJ2-3, with 9 bases lining up with TRBD1. CDR3 length equals 17 residues. In germline, CDR1 is MDHEN, CDR2 SYDVKM. V trimming: 2 bases; J trimming: 2 bases; junction bases outside the gene matches: 8.

The chain is built from TRBV7-9 and TRBJ2-7; possibly TRBD2 for D (7 bases). CDR3 size: 13 residues. Germline CDR1 SEHNR, CDR2 FQNEAQ (reference sequence). The ends were cut back, 11 bases at V and 6 bases at J, with 20 bases in the middle. CDR3 in amino acids: CAGAGALTGEQYF. The CDR3 bases are TGTGCCGGGGCGGGGGCGCTTACAGGCGAGCAGTACTTC.

This clonotype showed up many times. The V gene is TRBV6-2 or TRBV6-3, the J gene TRBJ2-4; 7 bases map to TRBD1. Germline CDR1 is MNHEY and CDR2 is SVGEGT. Trimming removed 6 bases from V and 6 bases from J; junction bases left unmatched: 17. The CDR3 contains 17 residues. Written as DNA, the CDR3 is TGTGCCAGCAGCCGACAGGGCTCAAGTGTGCGGGCAAACATTCAGTACTTC. Protein: CASSRQGSSVRANIQYF.